This TCR beta chain was observed in a study of cytomegalovirus exposure and HLA in healthy donors. The primer mix had 60 Vbeta and 13 Jbeta primers. Libraries were prepared by immunoSEQ multiplex PCR; TCRdb keeps only in-frame clonotypes and omits some of them. The sample shows 95,000 to 150,000 clones, 77% of them seen only once. CDR1 and CDR2 from the germline V gene are SGHVS and FQNEAQ. The V and J ends lost 2 bases and 3 bases, in that order; junction bases with no gene match: 2. The CDR3 totals 15 residues. The chain joins TRBV7-8 to TRBJ2-1, with 9 nucleotides matching TRBD1. The receptor's source is a man younger than 30 in good health and CMV-seropositive. The sequenced sample consisted of PBMCs. Here the CDR3 DNA reads TGTGCCAGCAGCTTACCGACAGGGGGCTACAATGAGCAGTTCTTC. Residues: CASSLPTGGYNEQFF.